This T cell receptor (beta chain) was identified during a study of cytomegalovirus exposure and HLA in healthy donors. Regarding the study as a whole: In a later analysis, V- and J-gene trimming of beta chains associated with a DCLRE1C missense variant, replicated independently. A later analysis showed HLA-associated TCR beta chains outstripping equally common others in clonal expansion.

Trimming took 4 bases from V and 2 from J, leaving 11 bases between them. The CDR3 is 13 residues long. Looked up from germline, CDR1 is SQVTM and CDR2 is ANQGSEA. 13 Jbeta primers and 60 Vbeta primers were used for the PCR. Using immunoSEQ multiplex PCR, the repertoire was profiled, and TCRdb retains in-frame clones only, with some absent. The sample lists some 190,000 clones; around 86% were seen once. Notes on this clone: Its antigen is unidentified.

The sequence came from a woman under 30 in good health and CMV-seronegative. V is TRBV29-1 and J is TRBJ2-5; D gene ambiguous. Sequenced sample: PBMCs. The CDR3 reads CSVVLLNQETQYF. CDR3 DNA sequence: TGCAGCGTTGTGTTGCTAAATCAAGAGACCCAGTACTTC.